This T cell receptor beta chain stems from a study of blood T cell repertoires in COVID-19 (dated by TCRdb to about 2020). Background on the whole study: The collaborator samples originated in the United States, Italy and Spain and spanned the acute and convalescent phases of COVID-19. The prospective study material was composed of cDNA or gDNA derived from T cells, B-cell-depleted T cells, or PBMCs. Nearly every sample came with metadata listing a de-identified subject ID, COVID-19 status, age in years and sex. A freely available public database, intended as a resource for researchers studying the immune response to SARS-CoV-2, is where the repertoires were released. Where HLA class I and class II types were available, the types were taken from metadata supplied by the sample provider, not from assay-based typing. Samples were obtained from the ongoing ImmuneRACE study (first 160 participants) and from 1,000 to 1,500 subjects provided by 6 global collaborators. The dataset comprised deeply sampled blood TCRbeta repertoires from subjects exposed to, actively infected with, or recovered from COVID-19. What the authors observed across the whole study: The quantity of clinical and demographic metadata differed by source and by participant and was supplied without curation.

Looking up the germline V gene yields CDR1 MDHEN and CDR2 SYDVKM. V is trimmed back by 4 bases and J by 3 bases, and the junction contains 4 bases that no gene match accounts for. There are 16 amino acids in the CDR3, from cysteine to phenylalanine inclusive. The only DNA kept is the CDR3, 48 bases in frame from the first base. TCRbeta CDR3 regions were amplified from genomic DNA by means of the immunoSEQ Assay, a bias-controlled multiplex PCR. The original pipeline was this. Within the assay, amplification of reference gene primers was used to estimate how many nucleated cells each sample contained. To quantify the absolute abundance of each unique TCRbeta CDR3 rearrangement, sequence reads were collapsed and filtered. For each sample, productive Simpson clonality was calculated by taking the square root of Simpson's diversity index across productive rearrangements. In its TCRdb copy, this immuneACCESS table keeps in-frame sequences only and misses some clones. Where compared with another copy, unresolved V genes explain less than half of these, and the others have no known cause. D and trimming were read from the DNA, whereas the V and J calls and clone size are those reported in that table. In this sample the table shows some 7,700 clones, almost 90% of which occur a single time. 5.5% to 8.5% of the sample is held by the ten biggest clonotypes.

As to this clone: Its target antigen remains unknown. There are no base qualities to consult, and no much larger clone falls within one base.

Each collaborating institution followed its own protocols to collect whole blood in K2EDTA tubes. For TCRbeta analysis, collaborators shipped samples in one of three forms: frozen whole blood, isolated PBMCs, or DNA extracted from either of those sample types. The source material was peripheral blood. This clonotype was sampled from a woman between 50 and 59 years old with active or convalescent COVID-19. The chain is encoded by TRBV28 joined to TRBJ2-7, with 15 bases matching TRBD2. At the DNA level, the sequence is TGTGCCAGCAGTTCCGGGACTAGCGGGAGGCGCTACGAGCAGTACTTC. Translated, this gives CASSSGTSGRRYEQYF.